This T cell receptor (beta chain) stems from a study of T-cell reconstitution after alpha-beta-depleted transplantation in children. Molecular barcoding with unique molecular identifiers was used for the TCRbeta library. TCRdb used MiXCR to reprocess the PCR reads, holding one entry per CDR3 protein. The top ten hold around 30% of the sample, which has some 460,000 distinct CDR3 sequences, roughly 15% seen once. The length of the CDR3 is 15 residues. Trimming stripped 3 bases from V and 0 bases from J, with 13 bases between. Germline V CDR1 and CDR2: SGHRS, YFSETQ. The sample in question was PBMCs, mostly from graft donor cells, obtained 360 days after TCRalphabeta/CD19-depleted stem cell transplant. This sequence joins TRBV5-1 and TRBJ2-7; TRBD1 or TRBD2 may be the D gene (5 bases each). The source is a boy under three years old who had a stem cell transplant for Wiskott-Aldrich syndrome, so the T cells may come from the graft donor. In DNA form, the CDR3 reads TGCGCCAGCAGCTGGGGACCAGGAAGCTCCTACGAGCAGTACTTC. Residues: CASSWGPGSSYEQYF.